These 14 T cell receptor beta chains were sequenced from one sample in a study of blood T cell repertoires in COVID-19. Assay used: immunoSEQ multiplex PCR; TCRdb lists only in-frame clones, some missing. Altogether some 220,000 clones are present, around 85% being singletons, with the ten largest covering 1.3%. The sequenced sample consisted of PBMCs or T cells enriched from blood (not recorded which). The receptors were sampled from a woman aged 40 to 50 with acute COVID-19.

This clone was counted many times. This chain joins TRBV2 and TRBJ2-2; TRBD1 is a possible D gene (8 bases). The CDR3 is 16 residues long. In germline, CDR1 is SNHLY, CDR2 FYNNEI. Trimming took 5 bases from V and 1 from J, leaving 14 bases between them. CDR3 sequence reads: CASSRQGTKNTGELFF. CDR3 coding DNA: TGTGCCAGCAGTCGACAGGGGACTAAGAACACCGGGGAGCTGTTTTTT.

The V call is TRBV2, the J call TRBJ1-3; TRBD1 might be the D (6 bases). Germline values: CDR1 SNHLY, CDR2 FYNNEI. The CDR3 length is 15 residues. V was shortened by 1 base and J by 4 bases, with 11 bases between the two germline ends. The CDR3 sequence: CASSEGGRLGNTIYF. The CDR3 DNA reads TGTGCCAGCAGTGAAGGGGGGCGCTTAGGAAACACCATATATTTT.

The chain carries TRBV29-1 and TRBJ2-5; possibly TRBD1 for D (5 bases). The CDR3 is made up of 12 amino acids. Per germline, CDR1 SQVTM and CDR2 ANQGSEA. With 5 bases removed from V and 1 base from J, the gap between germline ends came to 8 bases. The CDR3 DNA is TGCAGCGTTCTCAGGGCCCAAGAGACCCAGTACTTC. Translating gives CSVLRAQETQYF.

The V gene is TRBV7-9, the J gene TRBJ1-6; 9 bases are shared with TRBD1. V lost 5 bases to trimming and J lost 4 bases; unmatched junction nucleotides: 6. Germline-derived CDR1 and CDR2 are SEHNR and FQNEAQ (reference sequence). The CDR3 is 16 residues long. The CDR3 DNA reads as TGTGCCAGCAGCCGAGGACAGGGGTTTTATAATTCACCCCTCCACTTT. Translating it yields CASSRGQGFYNSPLHF.

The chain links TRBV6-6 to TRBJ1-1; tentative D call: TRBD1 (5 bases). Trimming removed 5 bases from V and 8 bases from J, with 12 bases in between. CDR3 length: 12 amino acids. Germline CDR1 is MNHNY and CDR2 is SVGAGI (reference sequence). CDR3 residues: CASSPGGAEAFF. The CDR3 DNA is TGTGCCAGCAGTCCCGGTGGGGCAGAAGCTTTCTTT.

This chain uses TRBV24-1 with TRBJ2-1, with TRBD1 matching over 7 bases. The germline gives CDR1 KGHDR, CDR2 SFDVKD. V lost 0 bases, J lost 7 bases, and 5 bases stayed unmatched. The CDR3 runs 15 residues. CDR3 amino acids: CATSDLKGAGNEQFF. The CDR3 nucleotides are TGTGCCACCAGTGATTTGAAGGGGGCAGGGAATGAGCAGTTCTTC.

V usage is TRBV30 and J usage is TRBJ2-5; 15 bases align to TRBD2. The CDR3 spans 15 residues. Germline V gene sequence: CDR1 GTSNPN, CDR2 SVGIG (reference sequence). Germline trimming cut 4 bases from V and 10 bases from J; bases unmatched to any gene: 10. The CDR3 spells CAWNRGLAGGGDQYF. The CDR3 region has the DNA TGTGCCTGGAACCGGGGACTAGCGGGAGGAGGGGACCAGTACTTC.

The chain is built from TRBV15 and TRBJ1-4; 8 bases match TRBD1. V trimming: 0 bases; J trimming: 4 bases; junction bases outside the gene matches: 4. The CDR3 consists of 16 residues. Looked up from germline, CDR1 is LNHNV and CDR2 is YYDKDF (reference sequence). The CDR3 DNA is TGTGCCACCAGCAGAGACGACAGGGGTTATAATGAAAAACTGTTTTTT. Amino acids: CATSRDDRGYNEKLFF.

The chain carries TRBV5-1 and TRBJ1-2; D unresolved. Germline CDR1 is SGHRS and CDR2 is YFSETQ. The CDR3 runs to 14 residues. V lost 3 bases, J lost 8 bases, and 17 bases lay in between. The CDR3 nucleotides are TGCGCCAGCAGCTCGGGAGGTGTCGGAAACGGCTACACCTTC. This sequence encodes CASSSGGVGNGYTF.

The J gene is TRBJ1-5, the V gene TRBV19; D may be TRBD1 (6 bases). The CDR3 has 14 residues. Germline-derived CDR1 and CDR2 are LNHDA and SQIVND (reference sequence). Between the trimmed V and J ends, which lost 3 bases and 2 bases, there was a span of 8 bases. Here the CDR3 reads CASSMNRGNQPQHF. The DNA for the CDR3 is TGTGCCAGTAGTATGAACAGGGGCAATCAGCCCCAGCATTTT. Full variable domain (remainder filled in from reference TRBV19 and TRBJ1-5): DGGITQSPKYLFRKEGQNVTLSCEQNLNHDAMYWYRQDPGQGLRLIYYSQIVNDFQKGDIAEGYSVSREKKESFPLTVTSAQKNPTAFYLCASSMNRGNQPQHFGDGTRLSIL.

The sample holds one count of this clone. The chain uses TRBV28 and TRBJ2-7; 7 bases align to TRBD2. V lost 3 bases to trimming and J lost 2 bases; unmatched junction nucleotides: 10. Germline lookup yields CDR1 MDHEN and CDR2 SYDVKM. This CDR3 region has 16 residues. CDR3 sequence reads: CASSFTSLADPYEQYF. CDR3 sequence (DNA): TGTGCCAGCAGTTTTACCTCCCTAGCGGACCCCTACGAGCAGTACTTC.

The CDR3 nucleotides are TGTGCCAGCAGCTTAGGTAGTGGTCAAACTGGCTACACCTTC. Protein: CASSLGSGQTGYTF. The chain couples TRBV7-2 to TRBJ1-2, with unresolved D. This CDR3 contains 14 residues. Trimming took 1 base from V and 7 from J, leaving 13 bases between them. CDR1 SGHTA and CDR2 FQGNSA come from the germline V gene.

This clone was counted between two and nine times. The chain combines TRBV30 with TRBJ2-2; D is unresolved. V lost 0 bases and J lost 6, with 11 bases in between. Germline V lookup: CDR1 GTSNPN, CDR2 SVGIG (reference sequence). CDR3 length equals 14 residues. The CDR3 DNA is TGTGCCTGGAGTGTTCGGTCCGAGGCCGGGGAGCTGTTTTTT. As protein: CAWSVRSEAGELFF. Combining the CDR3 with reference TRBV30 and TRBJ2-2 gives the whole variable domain SQTIHQWPATLVQPVGSPLSLECTVEGTSNPNLYWYRQAAGRGLQLLFYSVGIGQISSEVPQNLSASRPQDRQFILSSKKLLLSDSGFYLCAWSVRSEAGELFFGEGSRLTVL.

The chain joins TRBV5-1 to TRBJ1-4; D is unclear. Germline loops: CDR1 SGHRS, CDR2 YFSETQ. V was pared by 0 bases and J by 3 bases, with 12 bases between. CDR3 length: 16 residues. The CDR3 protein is CASSLGGSGPNEKLFF. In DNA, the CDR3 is TGCGCCAGCAGCTTGGGTGGATCGGGTCCTAATGAAAAACTGTTTTTT. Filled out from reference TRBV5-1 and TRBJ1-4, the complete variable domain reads KAGVTQTPRYLIKTRGQQVTLSCSPISGHRSVSWYQQTPGQGLQFLFEYFSETQRNKGNFPGRFSGRQFSNSRSEMNVSTLELGDSALYLCASSLGGSGPNEKLFFGSGTQLSVL.